These 27 T cell receptor beta chains were all obtained from the same sample, sequenced in a study of shared clonotypes between healthy human individuals. Data came from immunoSEQ multiplex PCR; TCRdb stores just in-frame clones and leaves some out. This table has about 1.1 million clones, about 84% appearing once. The sequenced sample was memory CD4+ T cells from PBMCs. Subset indicated: CD45RA-negative fraction. The source of these receptors is a young man in good health. Some clones in this sample may be carry-over from other donors' samples.

The chain is built from TRBV18 and TRBJ2-7, with TRBD1 identical over 7 bases. Germline V CDR1 and CDR2: KGHSH, LQKENI. This CDR3 region has 13 residues. V lost 4 bases and J lost 13; bases outside the gene matches: 13. This CDR3 reads CASSQGALDEIYF. The CDR3 region has the DNA TGTGCCAGCTCACAGGGGGCGCTGGACGAAATCTACTTC.

The chain has TRBV5-5 and TRBJ2-5; D gene uncertain. This CDR3 contains 15 residues. CDR1 is SGHKS, CDR2 YYEKEE, per germline (reference sequence). V gave up 3 bases and J gave up 2 bases, with 14 bases separating them. CDR3 in DNA: TGTGCCAGCAGCTACTACCCAAATAATCAAGAGACCCAGTACTTC. Residues: CASSYYPNNQETQYF.

The rearrangement uses TRBV6-5 and TRBJ2-7; perhaps TRBD2 as D (6 bases). CDR3 length equals 14 residues. The V and J ends lost 10 bases and 7 bases respectively, with 23 bases between them. CDR1 is MNHEY and CDR2 is SVGAGI in the germline V gene. The DNA for the CDR3 is TGTGCCACCCTTAATTGGTCTAGCGAGCGAGAGCAGTACTTC. As protein: CATLNWSSEREQYF.

The chain joins TRBV28 to TRBJ1-1; a weak D match, TRBD1 (6 bases). The CDR3 runs 17 residues. CDR1 and CDR2 from the germline V gene are MDHEN and SYDVKM. V was trimmed by 5 bases and J by 4 bases, leaving 23 bases between them. CDR3: CASSAATGIYFFTEAFF. The CDR3 bases are TGTGCCAGCAGTGCAGCTACAGGGATCTATTTTTTCACTGAAGCTTTCTTT. Drawing the rest from reference TRBV28 and TRBJ1-1, the complete variable domain is DVKVTQSSRYLVKRTGEKVFLECVQDMDHENMFWYRQDPGLGLRLIYFSYDVKMKEKGDIPEGYSVSREKKERFSLILESASTNQTSMYLCASSAATGIYFFTEAFFGQGTRLTVV.

This clone occurred a few times. This chain joins TRBV5-1 and TRBJ2-2; weak D call: TRBD2 (6 bases). The CDR3 has 13 residues. The germline V and J ends were trimmed by 3 bases and 7 bases, with 10 bases remaining between them. Germline assignment: CDR1 SGHRS and CDR2 YFSETQ. In DNA form, the CDR3 reads TGCGCCAGCAGCTCCATGACTAGCGGGGAGCTGTTTTTT. Translated: CASSSMTSGELFF.

This clone turned up a few times. The chain combines TRBV10-3 with TRBJ2-7; D may match TRBD1 or TRBD2 (6 bases each). The CDR3 has 14 residues. Trimming stripped 0 bases from V and 6 bases from J, with 12 bases between. Germline V CDR1 and CDR2: ENHRY, SYGVKD. The CDR3 region has the DNA TGTGCCATCAGTGAGTCAGCAGAGGGGGGCGAGCAGTACTTC. Translated, it gives CAISESAEGGEQYF.

V gene TRBV18 combines with J gene TRBJ1-2; 8 positions match TRBD1. From germline, CDR1 is KGHSH and CDR2 LQKENI. Trimming removed 4 bases from V and 7 bases from J; junction bases left unmatched: 23. The length of the CDR3 is 19 residues. Written as DNA, the CDR3 is TGTGCCAGCTCACGTCTAACGACAGGACAGGGCGGGGATCTGAGTGGCTACACCTTC. Its translation: CASSRLTTGQGGDLSGYTF.

The chain has TRBV29-1 and TRBJ1-1; 8 nucleotides line up with TRBD1. With 5 bases clipped from V and 6 bases from J, the junction kept 8 bases outside the gene matches. The CDR3 length is 13 residues. Germline-derived CDR1 and CDR2 are SQVTM and ANQGSEA. The chain's CDR3 is CSVPAQGVPEAFF. In DNA, the CDR3 is TGCAGCGTTCCTGCACAGGGGGTACCTGAAGCTTTCTTT.

This sequence joins TRBV18 and TRBJ1-1; 7 bases are shared with TRBD1. V lost 6 bases to trimming and J lost 7 bases; unmatched junction nucleotides: 20. Germline V CDR1 and CDR2: KGHSH, LQKENI. The CDR3 consists of 17 residues. The CDR3 DNA follows: TGTGCCAGCTCCCGTCCGGGGGACAGCTTAATCCGTGGTGAAGCTTTCTTT. Its translation is CASSRPGDSLIRGEAFF.

As for this clone: A much larger clone differs from this one at a single base, so this may be a read error. In the same sample, other DNA sequences code for this CDR3. The chain recombines TRBV10-3 with TRBJ2-3; TRBD2 matches at 12 bases. J lost 2 bases, V lost 2 bases, and 2 bases had no gene match. CDR1 is ENHRY, CDR2 SYGVKD, per germline. The CDR3 runs to 16 residues. The CDR3 is CAISEGLAGITDTQYF. CDR3 DNA: TGTGCCATCAGTGAGGGACTAGCGGGGATCACAGATACGCAGTATTTT.

The rearrangement joins TRBV4-1 to TRBJ2-7; D may be TRBD1 or TRBD2 (7 bases each). Germline CDR1 MGHRA, CDR2 YSYEKL. The CDR3 spans 17 residues. V lost 4 bases and J lost 3, with 22 bases in between. The CDR3 is CASSRGGGSAVGYEQYF. The CDR3, as DNA: TGCGCCAGCAGCCGAGGGGGCGGGAGCGCCGTCGGCTACGAGCAGTACTTC.

The chain combines TRBV30 with TRBJ2-7; D unresolved. Trimming shortened V by 0 bases and J by 1 base, and 7 bases separated the two germline ends. CDR1 and CDR2 (germline): GTSNPN, SVGIG (reference sequence). The CDR3 length is 13 residues. CDR3 residues: CAWSVRKSYEQYF. CDR3 sequence (DNA): TGTGCCTGGAGTGTACGGAAATCCTACGAGCAGTACTTC.

The chain uses TRBV28 and TRBJ2-7; D is ambiguous. Between the trimmed V and J ends, which lost 2 bases and 2 bases, there was a span of 7 bases. The CDR3 is 13 amino acids. CDR1 and CDR2 (germline): MDHEN, SYDVKM. CDR3 sequence reads: CASSLEFPYEQYF. In nucleotides, the CDR3 is TGTGCCAGCAGTTTAGAGTTCCCCTACGAGCAGTACTTC.

The V gene is TRBV18, the J gene TRBJ1-4; D is possibly TRBD1 (5 bases). Deletions cut 1 base from V and 9 bases from J, with 9 bases between. This CDR3 spans 13 amino acids. Germline CDR1 reads KGHSH; CDR2 reads LQKENI. The CDR3 here is CASSPLGGKKLFF. The CDR3 DNA is TGTGCCAGCTCACCACTGGGGGGAAAAAAACTGTTTTTT.

J is TRBJ2-1 and V is TRBV11-2; D uncertain. V shed 0 bases and J shed 12 bases, with 12 bases lying between them. The CDR3 extends over 13 amino acids. The germline CDR1 and CDR2 sequences are SGHAT and FQNNGV. CDR3 protein: CASSLDPAGAQFF. DNA of the CDR3: TGTGCCAGCAGCTTAGACCCCGCCGGTGCGCAGTTCTTC.

This clone appeared once. This chain uses TRBV4-2 with TRBJ2-7; no clear D. The CDR3 runs 14 residues. V lost 1 base and J 4 bases, leaving 11 bases between the germline ends. In germline, CDR1 is LGHNA, CDR2 YNFKEQ. CDR3 nucleotide sequence: TGTGCCAGCAGCCAAGGTACGGTGGGGTACGAGCAGTACTTC. Protein sequence: CASSQGTVGYEQYF.

The rearrangement joins TRBV18 to TRBJ1-2, with 7 nucleotides matching TRBD1. The CDR3 consists of 15 residues. With 3 bases clipped from V and 10 bases from J, the junction kept 14 bases outside the gene matches. Looked up from germline, CDR1 is KGHSH and CDR2 is LQKENI. The CDR3 reads CASSPITGQSSNYTF. In nucleotides, the CDR3 is TGTGCCAGCTCACCGATAACGGGACAGTCCAGTAACTACACCTTC. The variable domain in full, with the rest retrieved from reference TRBV18 and TRBJ1-2, is NAGVMQNPRHLVRRRGQEARLRCSPMKGHSHVYWYRQLPEEGLKFMVYLQKENIIDESGMPKERFSAEFPKEGPSILRIQQVVRGDSAAYFCASSPITGQSSNYTFGSGTRLTVV.

This clone was observed a few times. The J gene is TRBJ2-5, the V gene TRBV7-7; 9 bases agree with TRBD2. From germline, CDR1 is SSHAT and CDR2 FNYEAQ (reference sequence). The J segment lost 1 base and the V segment lost 5 bases, leaving 5 bases of the junction unmatched. The CDR3 spans 15 residues. The CDR3 spells CASSRRREGQETQYF. CDR3 bases: TGTGCCAGCAGCCGTAGGCGGGAGGGCCAAGAGACCCAGTACTTC.

The rearrangement links TRBV27 to TRBJ1-1; D gene ambiguous. V lost 0 bases to trimming and J lost 4 bases, with 9 bases between them. CDR1 MNHEY and CDR2 SMNVEV come from the germline V gene (reference sequence). The CDR3 totals 14 residues. The CDR3 protein is CASSLSGVGTEAFF. CDR3 sequence (DNA): TGTGCCAGCAGTTTATCTGGGGTGGGCACTGAAGCTTTCTTT.

The rearrangement joins TRBV6-6 to TRBJ2-3; 11 bases agree with TRBD2. The ends lost 7 bases at V and 2 bases at J; junction bases unmatched: 8. This CDR3 spans 16 amino acids. Germline V CDR1 and CDR2: MNHNY, SVGAGI (reference sequence). The CDR3 sequence is CASTTGTSGITDTQYF. The CDR3 coding sequence is TGTGCCAGCACCACTGGGACTAGCGGTATCACAGATACGCAGTATTTT.

This chain joins TRBV2 and TRBJ1-2; 7 bases fit TRBD1. Germline V lookup: CDR1 SNHLY, CDR2 FYNNEI. V shed 4 bases, J shed 8 bases, and the junction held 7 bases outside the gene matches. The CDR3 spans 13 residues. The CDR3 sequence: CASSVGQAWGYTF. In DNA, the CDR3 is TGTGCCAGCAGTGTCGGACAGGCTTGGGGCTACACCTTC.

This clone was recorded many times. The chain joins TRBV7-3 to TRBJ2-7; 8 nucleotides agree with TRBD1. The V segment lost 5 bases and the J segment 6 bases; nucleotides outside the gene matches: 9. This CDR3 is 14 amino acids long. CDR1 and CDR2 (germline): SGHTA, FQGTGA. Here the CDR3 DNA reads TGTGCCAGCAGCCGACAGGGGATAACTTCCGAGCAGTACTTC. Its translation: CASSRQGITSEQYF.

This clone was seen a few times. The gene calls are TRBV6-1 and TRBJ2-5; TRBD2 aligns across 10 bases. The CDR3 consists of 16 residues. The germline CDR1 and CDR2 sequences are MNHNS and SASEGT. Trimming took 1 base from V and 5 from J; bases not matched to a gene: 7. The CDR3 DNA follows: TGTGCCAGCAGTGAAGTAAGCGGGAGGGCTTGGGAGACCCAGTACTTC. Protein product: CASSEVSGRAWETQYF.

This chain uses TRBV11-2 with TRBJ1-5, with D possibly matching TRBD1 (5 bases). The CDR3 spans 14 residues. From germline, CDR1 is SGHAT and CDR2 FQNNGV. Trimming took 0 bases from V and 6 from J, leaving 9 bases between them. The DNA for the CDR3 is TGTGCCAGCAGCTTAGATTGGGGGACTCAGCCCCAGCATTTT. This encodes CASSLDWGTQPQHF.

The rearrangement joins TRBV30 to TRBJ2-7; 7 nucleotides agree with TRBD2. The ends lost 0 bases at V and 3 bases at J; junction bases unmatched: 5. The CDR3 totals 14 residues. Germline loops: CDR1 GTSNPN, CDR2 SVGIG (reference sequence). This chain's CDR3 is CAWSVTGGFYEQYF. In DNA form, the CDR3 reads TGTGCCTGGAGTGTAACGGGAGGCTTCTACGAGCAGTACTTC.

This clone came up once. The genes are TRBV4-1 and TRBJ2-3, with 7 bases aligning to TRBD1. Per germline, CDR1 MGHRA and CDR2 YSYEKL. V lost 4 bases to trimming and J lost 5 bases; unmatched junction nucleotides: 6. CDR3 size: 14 residues. DNA of the CDR3: TGCGCCAGCAGCCTTCCAGGGGGTGGAGATACGCAGTATTTT. This encodes CASSLPGGGDTQYF.

The chain combines TRBV7-3 with TRBJ2-1, with 8 nucleotides matching TRBD2. The V gene end was trimmed by 5 bases and the J gene end by 2 bases; junction bases not matched to a gene: 5. The CDR3 is 15 amino acids. Germline lookup yields CDR1 SGHTA and CDR2 FQGTGA. The CDR3 DNA follows: TGTGCCAGCAGCCATCCAGCGGGAGCCTACAATGAGCAGTTCTTC. It translates to CASSHPAGAYNEQFF.